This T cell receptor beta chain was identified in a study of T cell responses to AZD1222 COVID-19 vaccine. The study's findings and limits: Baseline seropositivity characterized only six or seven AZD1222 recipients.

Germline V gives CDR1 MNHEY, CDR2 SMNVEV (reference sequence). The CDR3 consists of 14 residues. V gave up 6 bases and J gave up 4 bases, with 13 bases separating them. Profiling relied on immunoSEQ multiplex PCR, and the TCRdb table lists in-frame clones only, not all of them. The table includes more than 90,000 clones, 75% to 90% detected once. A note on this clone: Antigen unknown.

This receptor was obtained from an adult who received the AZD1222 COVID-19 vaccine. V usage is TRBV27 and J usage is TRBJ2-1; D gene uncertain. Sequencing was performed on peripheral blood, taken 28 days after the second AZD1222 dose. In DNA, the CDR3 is TGTGCCAGCAGCCTAAATGGCGGATACAATGAGCAGTTCTTC. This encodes CASSLNGGYNEQFF.